Listed below are T cell receptor beta chains from one sample, sequenced in a study of shared clonotypes between healthy human individuals. Measured with immunoSEQ multiplex PCR; TCRdb has only the in-frame clones, and not every one. Among around 1.9 million clones listed, roughly 95% were seen once. What was sequenced was naive CD8+ T cells from PBMCs. The origin of the receptors is a man in his late teens or twenties in good health. Some clones in this sample may be carry-over from other donors' samples. The CDR3 runs from the conserved cysteine through the conserved F or W. The D gene is left open where the match is weak. The size entry is marked missing in some rows and otherwise reads once, few, many or a size class.

size,V,D,J,CDR3,DNA
NA,TRBV19,NA,TRBJ1-5,CASSIIRGLGNQPQHF,TGTGCCAGTAGTATAATAAGAGGACTAGGCAATCAGCCCCAGCATTTT
NA,TRBV7-2,TRBD2,TRBJ2-1,CASSFFPGTSGIPQFF,TGTGCCAGCAGCTTCTTCCCCGGGACTAGCGGGATTCCGCAGTTCTTC
NA,TRBV27,NA,TRBJ2-3,CASWGYASTDTQYF,TGTGCCAGCTGGGGGTACGCTAGCACAGATACGCAGTATTTT
NA,TRBV11-2,NA,TRBJ2-1,CASSPSRGSSYNEQFF,TGTGCCAGCAGCCCCTCCAGGGGAAGCTCCTACAATGAGCAGTTCTTC
NA,TRBV9,TRBD1,TRBJ2-7,CASSVAGGSFYEQYF,TGTGCCAGCAGCGTAGCAGGGGGCAGTTTCTACGAGCAGTACTTC
once,TRBV7-2,NA,TRBJ2-5,CASSFGGPGETQYF,TGTGCCAGCAGCTTCGGGGGGCCCGGGGAGACCCAGTACTTC
NA,TRBV5-4,NA,TRBJ2-7,CASSPPMSYEQYF,TGTGCCAGCAGTCCCCCGATGTCCTACGAGCAGTACTTC
NA,TRBV7-3,TRBD2,TRBJ2-1,CASSIAGLYNEQFF,TGTGCCAGCAGCATAGCGGGACTTTACAATGAGCAGTTCTTC
once,TRBV7-9,NA,TRBJ2-7,CASSPVEQYF,TGTGCCAGCAGCCCCGTCGAGCAGTACTTC
NA,TRBV28,TRBD2,TRBJ2-1,CASSLLLAGEWAGQFF,TGTGCCAGCAGTTTATTGCTAGCGGGAGAATGGGCGGGACAGTTCTTC
NA,TRBV5-1,TRBD2,TRBJ2-5,CASSLAGLAGSNPQETQYF,TGCGCCAGCAGCTTGGCTGGACTAGCGGGCTCGAATCCGCAAGAGACCCAGTACTTC
NA,TRBV28,NA,TRBJ2-3,CASSLSSTDTQYF,TGTGCCAGCAGTTTGAGTAGCACAGATACGCAGTATTTT
NA,TRBV7-9,TRBD2,TRBJ2-1,CASSLSKGRGGLINEQFF,TGTGCCAGCAGCTTATCTAAGGGGCGCGGGGGACTAATCAATGAGCAGTTCTTC
NA,TRBV6-1,NA,TRBJ1-4,CASSAYRAATNEKLFF,TGTGCCAGCAGTGCGTACAGGGCTGCAACTAATGAAAAACTGTTTTTT
once,TRBV21-1,NA,TRBJ2-3,CASSITSGIFTDTQYF,TGTGCCAGCAGCATTACTAGCGGGATTTTCACAGATACGCAGTATTTT
NA,TRBV29-1,NA,TRBJ2-7,CSVEGGGSSYEQYF,TGCAGCGTTGAGGGCGGGGGCAGCTCCTACGAGCAGTACTTC
NA,TRBV4-3,TRBD2,TRBJ2-1,CASSQSTSGRSNEQFF,TGCGCCAGCAGCCAGAGTACTAGCGGGAGAAGCAATGAGCAGTTCTTC
NA,TRBV10-2,TRBD1,TRBJ2-7,CASSEQTGGHEQYF,TGCGCCAGCAGTGAGCAGACAGGGGGCCACGAGCAGTACTTC
once,TRBV27,TRBD1,TRBJ2-7,CASSPRVPQGQVRYEQYF,TGTGCCAGCAGTCCGAGGGTCCCACAGGGGCAAGTACGGTACGAGCAGTACTTC
NA,TRBV19,NA,TRBJ1-5,CASSIMTAPTANQPQHF,TGTGCCAGTAGTATAATGACAGCACCCACAGCCAATCAGCCCCAGCATTTT
NA,TRBV19,TRBD2,TRBJ2-1,CASSIGTSGSDEQFF,TGTGCCAGTAGTATCGGGACTAGCGGGAGCGATGAGCAGTTCTTC
NA,TRBV4-1,TRBD2,TRBJ2-1,CASSVLAGDPGEQFF,TGCGCCAGCAGCGTGTTAGCGGGAGACCCAGGTGAGCAGTTCTTC
NA,TRBV10-1,NA,TRBJ2-7,CASSDLGENSYEQYF,TGCGCCAGCAGTGACCTTGGGGAGAACTCCTACGAGCAGTACTTC
NA,TRBV27,NA,TRBJ2-1,CASAHTDPSYNEQFF,TGTGCCAGCGCTCATACGGACCCATCCTACAATGAGCAGTTCTTC
NA,TRBV27,TRBD1,TRBJ1-1,CASSFLSRTGGTEAFF,TGTGCCAGCAGTTTTTTGTCCCGGACAGGGGGCACTGAAGCTTTCTTT
NA,TRBV6-5,TRBD2,TRBJ2-1,CASSYQREGRDQFF,TGTGCCAGCAGTTACCAGCGGGAGGGCCGTGACCAGTTCTTC
NA,TRBV15,TRBD2,TRBJ2-3,CATSRAGVTDTQYF,TGTGCCACCAGCAGGGCGGGAGTGACAGATACGCAGTATTTT
NA,TRBV27,NA,TRBJ2-1,CASSLGRNNEQFF,TGTGCCAGCAGTCTGGGACGGAACAATGAGCAGTTCTTC
once,TRBV6-5,NA,TRBJ2-2,CASSRRGTGELFF,TGTGCCAGCAGTCGCCGGGGTACCGGGGAGCTGTTTTTT
NA,TRBV6-5,NA,TRBJ1-2,CASIGRQPSYGYTF,TGTGCCAGCATAGGGCGGCAACCTTCGTATGGCTACACCTTC
NA,TRBV27,TRBD2,TRBJ2-7,CASSPSSGLVVYEQYF,TGTGCCAGCAGTCCTAGTTCGGGACTAGTAGTCTACGAGCAGTACTTC
once,TRBV27,TRBD2,TRBJ2-3,CASSLGLAGIRTDTQYF,TGTGCCAGCAGCCTTGGACTAGCGGGAATCCGGACAGATACGCAGTATTTT
once,TRBV4-2,NA,TRBJ2-5,CASSQNVDLRVETQYF,TGTGCCAGCAGCCAAAACGTCGACCTTAGAGTAGAGACCCAGTACTTC
NA,TRBV28,NA,TRBJ1-2,CASSSFANYGYTF,TGTGCCAGCAGTTCATTTGCTAACTATGGCTACACCTTC
NA,TRBV18,TRBD1,TRBJ1-2,CASSWTGRDVYTF,TGTGCCAGCTCCTGGACAGGGCGGGACGTCTACACCTTC
NA,TRBV27,TRBD1,TRBJ2-7,CASSLSMGTGGAEQYF,TGTGCCAGCAGTTTATCGATGGGGACAGGGGGCGCCGAGCAGTACTTC
NA,TRBV5-1,TRBD2,TRBJ2-7,CATSAGGSYEQYF,TGCGCCACTTCAGCGGGGGGGTCCTACGAGCAGTACTTC
NA,TRBV4-1,TRBD2,TRBJ2-1,CASSRETSGRAYNEQFF,TGCGCCAGCAGCCGTGAGACTAGCGGAAGAGCCTACAATGAGCAGTTCTTC
NA,TRBV10-2,NA,TRBJ2-7,CASSEERLASLLSYEQYF,TGCGCCAGCAGTGAGGAACGCCTAGCGTCACTTCTATCCTACGAGCAGTACTTC
NA,TRBV6-1,NA,TRBJ1-2,CASSEMGYDEKGNYGYTF,TGTGCCAGCAGTGAAATGGGGTATGACGAAAAGGGCAACTATGGCTACACCTTC
NA,TRBV5-4,TRBD2,TRBJ2-2,CASSAGTSGWGGELFF,TGTGCCAGCAGCGCCGGGACTAGCGGGTGGGGAGGGGAGCTGTTTTTT
NA,TRBV9,NA,TRBJ1-2,CASSPEGGFNYGYTF,TGTGCCAGCAGCCCCGAGGGGGGCTTTAACTATGGCTACACCTTC
NA,TRBV19,NA,TRBJ2-7,CASSPLGGIVGYEQYF,TGTGCCAGTAGTCCCCTCGGTGGGATAGTCGGGTACGAGCAGTACTTC
NA,TRBV14,NA,TRBJ2-7,CASSQEGEFGSYEQYF,TGTGCCAGCAGCCAAGAAGGGGAATTCGGGTCCTACGAGCAGTACTTC
NA,TRBV2,TRBD2,TRBJ2-7,CASSVWTSGIYEQYF,TGTGCCAGCAGTGTATGGACTAGCGGGATATACGAGCAGTACTTC
NA,TRBV18,TRBD1,TRBJ1-1,CASSQAETGTGPTEAFF,TGTGCCAGCTCCCAGGCAGAAACCGGGACAGGGCCCACTGAAGCTTTCTTT
NA,TRBV7-6,NA,TRBJ2-5,CASSHTLAVQETQYF,TGTGCCAGCAGCCACACACTAGCAGTACAAGAGACCCAGTACTTC
NA,TRBV28,TRBD1,TRBJ2-1,CASSGDRGPGFEQFF,TGTGCCAGCAGCGGGGACAGGGGGCCAGGATTTGAGCAGTTCTTC
NA,TRBV9,TRBD1,TRBJ2-1,CASSATGAINEQFF,TGTGCCAGCAGCGCAACAGGGGCCATCAATGAGCAGTTCTTC
NA,TRBV9,NA,TRBJ2-7,CASSGGTYEQYF,TGTGCCAGCAGTGGGGGTACCTACGAGCAGTACTTC
NA,TRBV7-2,NA,TRBJ2-5,CASSLGVAVVETQYF,TGTGCCAGCAGCTTAGGGGTAGCGGTGGTGGAGACCCAGTACTTC
NA,TRBV6-5,TRBD2,TRBJ2-1,CASSGGTSGSNEQFF,TGTGCCAGCAGCGGAGGGACTAGCGGGAGTAATGAGCAGTTCTTC
NA,TRBV5-1,NA,TRBJ1-1,CASSLAGAGRGTEAFF,TGCGCCAGCAGCTTGGCCGGGGCAGGCAGAGGCACTGAAGCTTTCTTT
NA,TRBV7-7,TRBD1,TRBJ2-2,CASRTGLGELFF,TGTGCCAGCAGGACAGGGTTAGGGGAGCTGTTTTTT
NA,TRBV6-1,TRBD2,TRBJ2-7,CASSPGLLYEQYF,TGTGCCAGCAGCCCGGGACTACTTTACGAGCAGTACTTC